The 5 T cell receptor beta chains listed next were all sequenced from one sample in a study of T cell responses to AZD1222 COVID-19 vaccine. TCRdb's copy holds only in-frame clones and misses some; the assay was immunoSEQ multiplex PCR. Found here are about 26,000 clones, 88% of them singletons; the top ten hold 2.5% to 3%. The specimen comprised peripheral blood, sampled 28 days after the second AZD1222 dose. The source of these receptors is an adult who received the AZD1222 COVID-19 vaccine.

The chain links TRBV5-8 to TRBJ2-2; D not certain. Trimming stripped 0 bases from V and 1 base from J, with 4 bases between. CDR3 length: 14 amino acids. Germline CDR1 is SGHTS and CDR2 is YDEGEE. The chain's CDR3 is CASSLAQNTGELFF. The DNA of the CDR3 is TGTGCCAGCAGCTTGGCTCAGAACACCGGGGAGCTGTTTTTT.

The chain recombines TRBV11-2 with TRBJ2-7, with 9 bases aligning to TRBD1. From germline, CDR1 is SGHAT and CDR2 FQNNGV. V shed 5 bases, J shed 6 bases, and the junction held 5 bases outside the gene matches. This CDR3 has 13 amino acids. This CDR3 is CASSRTGDGEQYF. The CDR3 nucleotides are TGTGCCAGCAGCCGGACAGGGGATGGCGAGCAGTACTTC.

The chain is built from TRBV2 and TRBJ1-2; 10 nucleotides align to TRBD1. Trimming took 5 bases from V and 6 from J; bases not matched to a gene: 3. Germline CDR1 is SNHLY and CDR2 is FYNNEI. The CDR3 is made up of 13 amino acids. In nucleotides, the CDR3 is TGTGCCAGCAGTATGACAGGGGGCGATGGCTACACCTTC. It codes for CASSMTGGDGYTF. Looking up the rest from reference TRBV2 and TRBJ1-2 gives the full variable domain: EPEVTQTPSHQVTQMGQEVILRCVPISNHLYFYWYRQILGQKVEFLVSFYNNEISEKSEIFDDQFSVERPDGSNFTLKIRSTKLEDSAMYFCASSMTGGDGYTFGSGTRLTVV.

The genes are TRBV5-1 and TRBJ2-5, with 7 bases aligning to TRBD1. The ends lost 6 bases at V and 5 bases at J; junction bases unmatched: 13. CDR1 SGHRS and CDR2 YFSETQ come from the germline V gene. This CDR3 has 15 residues. CDR3 amino acids: CASKLAAGGMETQYF. The CDR3, as DNA: TGCGCCAGCAAGCTTGCGGCAGGGGGAATGGAGACCCAGTACTTC.

This chain connects TRBV6-5 to TRBJ2-2, with no clear D. CDR1 is MNHEY and CDR2 is SVGAGI in the germline V gene. There are 13 residues in the CDR3. Trimming cost V 6 bases and J 4 bases, with 9 bases left between them. The CDR3 is CASRPDRTGELFF. Here the CDR3 DNA reads TGTGCCAGCAGACCCGACCGCACCGGGGAGCTGTTTTTT.